This TCR beta chain stems from a study of blood T cells in healthy people across ages. PCR was performed a second time for about 6 to 12 cycles using a sample-barcoded 5' primer and a J-beta primer mix. MiXCR was run by TCRdb on the 5' RACE reads, yielding one entry per CDR3 protein. The sample yields 540,000 or so distinct CDR3 sequences, 24% seen once. The same specimen was also included in a second study, on T cells of mothers and their children. From that report: A few healthy Caucasian mothers served as donors, and their six children did as well.

The receptor was isolated from a boy younger than 18 in good health. Sequencing was performed on blood.

The DNA for the CDR3 is TGCAGTGCTAGAGAAACGGGAGGTCATCCCTACGAGCAGTACTTC. Its protein product is CSARETGGHPYEQYF. The genes are TRBV20-1 and TRBJ2-5, with TRBD2 matching over 7 bases. The last part of the DNA fits TRBJ2-7 better; the J call may be wrong. The CDR3 loop spans 15 amino acids. The germline gives CDR1 DFQATT, CDR2 SNEGSKA (reference sequence).